The 16 T cell receptor beta chains in this list originate from one sample, sequenced in a study of cytomegalovirus exposure and HLA in healthy donors. The PCR contained 60 Vbeta and 13 Jbeta primers. Some clones are missing from TCRdb's copy, which holds only in-frame ones; the method was immunoSEQ multiplex PCR. The repertoire consists of 65,000 to 95,000 clones, with 60% to 85% occurring once and the leading ten covering 9.5% to 15%. Sequencing input: PBMCs. These receptors were obtained from a man in his 70s in good health and CMV-seronegative.

This chain links TRBV5-4 with TRBJ2-5; a weak D match, TRBD2 (6 bases). Germline values: CDR1 SGHNT, CDR2 YYREEE (reference sequence). The V gene lost 4 bases and the J gene lost 5 bases, with 15 bases spanning the gap. This CDR3 has 14 residues. The CDR3 loop is CASSATGVGETQYF. The CDR3 nucleotides read TGTGCCAGCAGCGCGACGGGAGTGGGGGAGACCCAGTACTTC. Looking up the rest from reference TRBV5-4 and TRBJ2-5 gives the full variable domain: ETGVTQSPTHLIKTRGQQVTLRCSSQSGHNTVSWYQQALGQGPQFIFQYYREEENGRGNFPPRFSGLQFPNYSSELNVNALELDDSALYLCASSATGVGETQYFGPGTRLLVL.

This clone has just a few counts. This rearrangement joins TRBV29-1 to TRBJ2-5; D gene unclear. The CDR3 contains 12 residues. The germline V gene encodes CDR1 SQVTM and CDR2 ANQGSEA. V lost 6 bases to trimming and J lost 2 bases, with 10 bases between them. This CDR3 is CSVTFPQETQYF. CDR3 sequence (DNA): TGCAGCGTCACATTTCCACAAGAGACCCAGTACTTC.

About this clone: Its ends do not fully match the called genes, so a read error is possible. Other DNA sequences in this specimen translate into the identical CDR3. This chain links TRBV30 with TRBJ2-1; D remains ambiguous. The CDR3 has 13 amino acids. CDR1 and CDR2 (germline): GTSNPN, SVGIG (reference sequence). CDR3 amino acids: CAWSVQFSDEQFF. The CDR3 nucleotides read TGTGCCTGGAGTGTACAGTTTTCTGATGAACAGTTCTTC.

The chain has TRBV5-4 and TRBJ2-2; D might be TRBD1 (5 bases). Germline V gene lookup returns CDR1 SGHNT and CDR2 YYREEE (reference sequence). V lost 1 base and J lost 4, with 17 bases in between. This CDR3 comprises 17 residues. CDR3: CASSLNWQGSITGELFF. For the CDR3, the DNA is TGTGCCAGCAGCTTGAATTGGCAGGGAAGCATCACCGGGGAGCTGTTTTTT. Full variable domain (missing parts from reference TRBV5-4 and TRBJ2-2): ETGVTQSPTHLIKTRGQQVTLRCSSQSGHNTVSWYQQALGQGPQFIFQYYREEENGRGNFPPRFSGLQFPNYSSELNVNALELDDSALYLCASSLNWQGSITGELFFGEGSRLTVL.

The chain couples TRBV6-1 to TRBJ2-7, with TRBD2 identical over 11 bases. With 2 bases clipped from V and 0 bases from J, the junction kept 3 bases outside the gene matches. The CDR3 runs 16 residues. Germline CDR1 MNHNS, CDR2 SASEGT. The chain's CDR3 is CASSERLAGSSYEQYF. CDR3 in DNA: TGTGCCAGCAGTGAAAGACTAGCGGGAAGCTCCTACGAGCAGTACTTC.

The chain is built from TRBV6-1 and TRBJ2-3, with D possibly being TRBD1 (6 bases). Germline V gene sequence: CDR1 MNHNS, CDR2 SASEGT. V lost 1 base and J 0 bases, leaving 11 bases between the germline ends. The CDR3 is 16 residues long. The CDR3 DNA sequence: TGTGCCAGCAGTGAAGTGGGGGCATGGAGCACAGATACGCAGTATTTT. It specifies CASSEVGAWSTDTQYF.

The genes are TRBV23-1 and TRBJ2-1, with 7 bases identical to TRBD1. TRBV23-1 is noted as an ORF with a role that remains uncertain. The CDR3 consists of 15 residues. Trimming at V came to 5 bases and at J to 8 bases, leaving 12 bases not matched to a gene. The CDR3 DNA sequence: TGCGCCAGCAGTAGCCCGGGACAGTACGGCGATGAGCAGTTCTTC. This gives the protein CASSSPGQYGDEQFF.

The chain couples TRBV2 to TRBJ1-1; TRBD1 agrees at 8 bases. Germline V CDR1 and CDR2: SNHLY, FYNNEI. The V segment lost 5 bases and the J segment 4 bases; nucleotides outside the gene matches: 9. This CDR3 region has 15 residues. This CDR3 reads CASSPPQGAGTEAFF. As DNA, the CDR3 is TGTGCCAGCAGTCCCCCCCAGGGGGCGGGCACTGAAGCTTTCTTT.

This chain links TRBV4-3 with TRBJ2-3, with a weak D call TRBD2 (7 bases). Germline-derived CDR1 and CDR2 are LGHNA and YSLEER. V was trimmed by 0 bases and J by 5 bases, leaving 15 bases between them. The CDR3 extends over 16 amino acids. The CDR3 nucleotides read TGCGCCAGCAGCCAAGATGTGAGCGGGACAATAGATACGCAGTATTTT. It is translated as CASSQDVSGTIDTQYF.

The chain is built from TRBV27 and TRBJ1-1, with 7 bases identical to TRBD1. This CDR3 has 15 residues. Germline values: CDR1 MNHEY, CDR2 SMNVEV (reference sequence). With V trimmed by 1 base and J by 0 bases, 2 bases remained unmatched. The CDR3 loop is CASSLLGTVNTEAFF. The DNA for the CDR3 is TGTGCCAGCAGTTTATTGGGGACAGTGAACACTGAAGCTTTCTTT.

The rearrangement links TRBV7-2 to TRBJ1-1; 8 positions match TRBD1. From germline, CDR1 is SGHTA and CDR2 FQGNSA. The CDR3 totals 17 residues. V was clipped by 2 bases and J by 1 base; unmatched bases: 9. As DNA, the CDR3 is TGTGCCAGCAGCTTACGAGACAGGGGCGTGCGGAACACTGAAGCTTTCTTT. Its translation is CASSLRDRGVRNTEAFF.

DNA of the CDR3: TGTGCCAGTTCGAGACGGAGCCCGGGGAGCTCTGGGGCCAACGTCCTGACTTTC. It translates to CASSRRSPGSSGANVLTF. This chain connects TRBV2 to TRBJ2-6; D is possibly TRBD2 (5 bases). CDR1 is SNHLY and CDR2 is FYNNEI in the germline V gene. CDR3 length: 18 residues. Trimming left V 9 bases short and J 0 bases short, with 21 bases between.

The rearrangement joins TRBV9 to TRBJ2-7; TRBD2 matches at 11 bases. Per germline, CDR1 SGDLS and CDR2 YYNGEE. V dropped 3 bases and J dropped 2; count of bases not matched to a gene: 10. The CDR3 contains 17 residues. The CDR3 loop reads CASSAGTGTSGTYEQYF. The CDR3 bases are TGTGCCAGCAGCGCCGGGACAGGGACTAGCGGTACCTACGAGCAGTACTTC.

The V gene is TRBV19, the J gene TRBJ2-1, with a possible D match to TRBD1 (5 bases). Germline V CDR1 and CDR2: LNHDA, SQIVND (reference sequence). Trimming shortened V by 5 bases and J by 4 bases, and 6 bases separated the two germline ends. This CDR3 is 12 amino acids long. The CDR3 DNA reads as TGTGCCAGTAGTGACAGATACAATGAGCAGTTCTTC. Encoded protein: CASSDRYNEQFF.

The chain carries TRBV6-5 and TRBJ2-1; 10 bases fit TRBD1. J lost 4 bases, V lost 6 bases, and 6 bases had no gene match. Germline CDR1 is MNHEY and CDR2 is SVGAGI. This CDR3 region has 15 residues. The CDR3 here is CASSLGTGEYNEQFF. CDR3 coding DNA: TGTGCCAGCAGCCTCGGGACAGGGGAGTACAATGAGCAGTTCTTC.

This chain joins TRBV28 and TRBJ1-1; 7 bases align to TRBD1. V gave up 10 bases and J gave up 1 base; unmatched junction bases: 15. CDR1 is MDHEN and CDR2 is SYDVKM in the germline V gene. The CDR3 spans 16 residues. This chain's CDR3 is CATRPRGLGKNTEAFF. The CDR3 bases are TGTGCCACCCGACCGAGGGGGCTCGGGAAGAACACTGAAGCTTTCTTT.